Described below is a single T cell receptor beta chain sequence and its context. TCRdb analysed the 5' RACE reads with MiXCR anew, one entry per CDR3 protein. The sample includes around 100,000 distinct CDR3 sequences, around 17% of them seen just once. The source of the sample is a study of T cells of healthy individuals. The CDR3 totals 15 residues. Germline CDR1 and CDR2: MDHEN and SYDVKM. Trimming removed 8 bases at V and 4 bases at J, with 18 bases between. The rearrangement links TRBV28 to TRBJ1-5; maybe TRBD1 (6 bases). The clonotype originates from a human donor in good health. CDR3 DNA: TGTGCCAGCGGTGAACAGGGTGCCAGAAATCAGCCCCAGCATTTT. Translated, it gives CASGEQGARNQPQHF.